The next 30 T cell receptor beta chains were all read from a single sample in a study of cytomegalovirus exposure and HLA in healthy donors. The study ran its PCR with 60 Vbeta and 13 Jbeta primers. The data were produced by immunoSEQ multiplex PCR, yet TCRdb's version contains in-frame clones alone and is incomplete. Seen here are roughly 160,000 clones, approximately 71% observed once, and the top ten hold less than 1.6%. The sample comprised PBMCs. The source is a girl under 18 in good health and CMV-seronegative.

This clone was counted between two and nine times. V usage is TRBV6-5 and J usage is TRBJ2-3; 11 nucleotides align to TRBD1. Trimming cost V 7 bases and J 7 bases; bases outside gene matches: 10. This CDR3 comprises 15 residues. Germline V gives CDR1 MNHEY, CDR2 SVGAGI. CDR3 sequence: CASIKWDRGSNTQYF. The CDR3 DNA is TGTGCCAGCATTAAGTGGGACAGGGGGTCGAATACGCAGTATTTT.

The chain combines TRBV12-5 with TRBJ2-7; 9 bases align to TRBD1. This CDR3 is 15 amino acids long. CDR1 LGHNT and CDR2 FRNRAP come from the germline V gene. The V segment lost 3 bases and the J segment 0 bases; nucleotides outside the gene matches: 3. Here the CDR3 reads CASGFPGQGSYEQYF. In DNA, the CDR3 is TGTGCTAGTGGTTTCCCGGGACAGGGCTCCTACGAGCAGTACTTC.

The chain is built from TRBV2 and TRBJ1-4; D perhaps matches TRBD1 (6 bases). With 6 bases removed from V and 7 bases from J, the gap between germline ends came to 15 bases. CDR3 length: 14 amino acids. Germline V CDR1 and CDR2: SNHLY, FYNNEI. CDR3 in DNA: TGTGCCAGCAGCGACACAGGGTCAGGTGAAAAACTGTTTTTT. It yields the protein CASSDTGSGEKLFF.

The chain carries TRBV7-8 and TRBJ2-7, with 8 bases fitting TRBD1. The CDR3 extends over 18 amino acids. Trimming took 5 bases from V and 5 from J; bases not matched to a gene: 20. CDR1 and CDR2 from the germline V gene are SGHVS and FQNEAQ. CDR3 nucleotides: TGTGCCAGCAGCCCCATACCCGGACAGGGCGGTCCGAGGGACGAGCAGTACTTC. Its protein is CASSPIPGQGGPRDEQYF.

This clone has only one observation. The chain joins TRBV14 to TRBJ1-4, with 8 nucleotides matching TRBD1. The CDR3 is 14 amino acids. Germline trimming cut 4 bases from V and 8 bases from J; bases unmatched to any gene: 6. The germline gives CDR1 SGHDN, CDR2 FVKESK. The CDR3 DNA is TGTGCCAGCAGCCGTTCAAGGACAGGGGAAAAACTGTTTTTT. This gives the protein CASSRSRTGEKLFF.

The genes are TRBV9 and TRBJ2-2; 9 bases fit TRBD2. The CDR3 is 17 residues long. CDR1 and CDR2 (germline): SGDLS, YYNGEE. Losses at the gene ends were 4 bases for V and 5 bases for J; bases not matched to a gene: 12. The CDR3 DNA is TGTGCCAGCAGCCCCCACCCTAGCGGGGACCAAACCGGGGAGCTGTTTTTT. Translated, it gives CASSPHPSGDQTGELFF.

CDR3 coding DNA: TGTGCCAGCAGCCCGCAGGGGGCGAATAATTCACCCCTCCACTTT. Translating it yields CASSPQGANNSPLHF. The chain uses TRBV7-3 and TRBJ1-6, with TRBD1 matching 8 bases. J gave up 5 bases and V 5 bases, and 5 bases lay outside the gene matches. This CDR3 region has 15 residues. Looked up from germline, CDR1 is SGHTA and CDR2 is FQGTGA.

Notes on this clone: Different DNA sequences within this sample yield the same CDR3. CDR3 nucleotides: TGTGCCAGCAGCCAAGACAGGGAAGCTTTCTTT. Its translation: CASSQDREAFF. The genes are TRBV4-2 and TRBJ1-1; D remains unclear. The germline gives CDR1 LGHNA, CDR2 YNFKEQ. Trimming took off 0 bases at V and 8 bases at J, with 4 bases between the two ends. The CDR3 covers 11 residues.

V gene TRBV5-1 combines with J gene TRBJ2-1, with TRBD2 matching over 7 bases. This CDR3 contains 15 residues. CDR1 and CDR2 (germline): SGHRS, YFSETQ. The junction had 16 bases not matched to a gene; V was cut back by 7 bases and J by 9 bases. The DNA for the CDR3 is TGCGCCAGCGGAAGCGGGGCCCGAGTGTTGGCTGAGCAGTTCTTC. Protein: CASGSGARVLAEQFF.

CDR3 in DNA: TGCGCCAGCAGTGGGACAGGGGGCTACGAGCAGTACTTC. Protein: CASSGTGGYEQYF. The chain uses TRBV10-1 and TRBJ2-7; 10 nucleotides agree with TRBD1. Germline values: CDR1 WNHNN, CDR2 SYGVQD (reference sequence). The CDR3 runs 13 residues. V lost 4 bases to trimming and J lost 3 bases; unmatched junction nucleotides: 0.

The chain uses TRBV6-1 and TRBJ2-7; 12 positions agree with TRBD2. This CDR3 contains 16 residues. V lost 4 bases and J lost 9; bases outside the gene matches: 13. CDR1 and CDR2 from the germline V gene are MNHNS and SASEGT. In nucleotides, the CDR3 is TGTGCCAGCAGTGTCCCTTTACTAGCGGGGGGCCAGGGGCAGTACTTC. It specifies CASSVPLLAGGQGQYF.

This chain links TRBV27 with TRBJ1-2; weak D call: TRBD1 (5 bases). V was cut by 3 bases and J by 4 bases, with 15 bases left in between. The germline V gene has CDR1 MNHEY and CDR2 SMNVEV (reference sequence). CDR3 length: 15 residues. This chain's CDR3 is CASSLGGGVRYGYTF. The CDR3 nucleotides read TGTGCCAGCAGTTTGGGGGGAGGTGTACGCTATGGCTACACCTTC.

V usage is TRBV7-2 and J usage is TRBJ1-1, with D uncertain. This CDR3 region has 13 residues. With 6 bases removed from V and 0 bases from J, the gap between germline ends came to 8 bases. Germline assignment: CDR1 SGHTA and CDR2 FQGNSA. CDR3 in amino acids: CASRRSLNTEAFF. CDR3 DNA: TGTGCCAGCAGGCGGAGTTTGAACACTGAAGCTTTCTTT. Based on the CDR3 plus reference TRBV7-2 and TRBJ1-1, the full variable domain is GAGVSQSPSNKVTEKGKDVELRCDPISGHTALYWYRQSLGQGLEFLIYFQGNSAPDKSGLPSDRFSAERTGGSVSTLTIQRTQQEDSAVYLCASRRSLNTEAFFGQGTRLTVV.

This clone was observed a few times. J is TRBJ1-6 and V is TRBV6-1, with a weak D call TRBD1 (5 bases). The CDR3 length is 14 residues. Trimming shortened V by 2 bases and J by 9 bases, and 11 bases separated the two germline ends. Germline-derived CDR1 and CDR2 are MNHNS and SASEGT. CDR3 amino acids: CASSEKGRSSPLHF. CDR3 in DNA: TGTGCCAGCAGTGAAAAGGGGCGGAGTTCACCCCTCCACTTT.

The chain links TRBV29-1 to TRBJ1-2; D is unresolved. This CDR3 has 12 residues. V was clipped by 0 bases and J by 6 bases, with 8 bases between them. From germline, CDR1 is SQVTM and CDR2 ANQGSEA. In DNA form, the CDR3 reads TGCAGCGTTGAAGAAGAGGGAGATGGCTACACCTTC. Translation: CSVEEEGDGYTF.

The chain couples TRBV4-1 to TRBJ2-7; 10 positions agree with TRBD2. Germline V gene data show CDR1 as MGHRA and CDR2 as YSYEKL. Trimming took 6 bases from V and 3 from J; bases not matched to a gene: 8. The CDR3 sequence is 15 residues long. The CDR3 loop is CASRYSSGGDYEQYF. CDR3 bases: TGCGCCAGCAGATACTCTAGCGGGGGCGACTACGAGCAGTACTTC.

The rearrangement links TRBV6-1 to TRBJ1-1; D call uncertain. Germline V lookup: CDR1 MNHNS, CDR2 SASEGT. This CDR3 comprises 14 residues. Trimming pared 8 bases from V and 0 bases from J, leaving 13 bases between. This chain's CDR3 is CASYPGSMNTEAFF. The CDR3 nucleotides are TGTGCCAGCTACCCGGGGTCCATGAACACTGAAGCTTTCTTT.

V gene TRBV7-6 combines with J gene TRBJ2-1, with 8 bases matching TRBD1. CDR1 and CDR2 (germline): SGHVS, FNYEAQ. With V trimmed by 5 bases and J by 7 bases, 13 bases remained unmatched. The CDR3 is 16 residues long. The CDR3 reads CASSRLQGGAENEQFF. For the CDR3, the DNA is TGTGCCAGCAGCCGTTTACAGGGGGGCGCTGAAAATGAGCAGTTCTTC. The variable domain in full, with the rest retrieved from reference TRBV7-6 and TRBJ2-1, is GAGVSQSPRYKVTKRGQDVALRCDPISGHVSLYWYRQALGQGPEFLTYFNYEAQQDKSGLPNDRFSAERPEGSISTLTIQRTEQRDSAMYRCASSRLQGGAENEQFFGPGTRLTVL.

The V and J genes are TRBV11-3 and TRBJ2-5; 8 nucleotides align to TRBD2. J lost 5 bases, V lost 8 bases, and 16 bases had no gene match. The CDR3 contains 16 residues. CDR1 is SGHNT, CDR2 YENEEA, per germline. The DNA for the CDR3 is TGTGCCAGCTGGGCACTAGCGGAACCTCAGGGGGAGACCCAGTACTTC. It translates to CASWALAEPQGETQYF.

The rearrangement links TRBV25-1 to TRBJ1-4, with no clear D. Per the germline V gene, CDR1 is MGHDK and CDR2 is SYGVNS. The V end lost 11 bases, the J end lost 8 bases, and 9 bases lay between the germline ends. This CDR3 is 10 amino acids long. CDR3 DNA sequence: TGTGCCTCATGGAGCGAAAAACTGTTTTTT. Its translation: CASWSEKLFF.

The chain combines TRBV29-1 with TRBJ2-5; D might be TRBD2 (5 bases). Germline CDR1 SQVTM, CDR2 ANQGSEA. V dropped 0 bases and J dropped 1 base, with 18 bases sitting between them. CDR3 size: 17 residues. The CDR3 coding sequence is TGCAGCGTTGAAGATGAGGGCCCAACGCTACCCCAAGAGACCCAGTACTTC. Amino acids: CSVEDEGPTLPQETQYF.

J is TRBJ1-1 and V is TRBV11-2; possibly TRBD1 for D (5 bases). Germline V CDR1 and CDR2: SGHAT, FQNNGV. The CDR3 loop spans 13 amino acids. V shed 0 bases and J shed 11 bases, with 13 bases lying between them. Here the CDR3 DNA reads TGTGCCAGCAGCTTAGACAGGAGGGGAGACGCTTTCTTT. Its protein product is CASSLDRRGDAFF.

This clone has only a few counts. This chain connects TRBV7-2 to TRBJ1-6; 8 bases map to TRBD1. V trimming: 5 bases; J trimming: 7 bases; junction bases outside the gene matches: 7. The germline CDR1 and CDR2 sequences are SGHTA and FQGNSA. CDR3 length: 15 amino acids. The chain's CDR3 is CASSKDRARNSPLHF. The CDR3 bases are TGTGCCAGCAGCAAGGACAGGGCGCGAAATTCACCCCTCCACTTT.

The chain joins TRBV14 to TRBJ2-7, with D perhaps TRBD2 (5 bases). The ends were cut back, 0 bases at V and 2 bases at J, with 17 bases in the middle. This CDR3 is built from 17 residues. Germline CDR1 reads SGHDN; CDR2 reads FVKESK. The CDR3, as DNA: TGTGCCAGCAGCCAAGAGGTCGTGACGGACTTACCCTACGAGCAGTACTTC. The encoded protein is CASSQEVVTDLPYEQYF.

The chain carries TRBV7-9 and TRBJ2-3; tentative D call: TRBD2 (7 bases). Looked up from germline, CDR1 is SEHNR and CDR2 is FQNEAQ (reference sequence). The V end was cut by 5 bases, the J end by 2 bases, with 14 bases between. This CDR3 is built from 15 residues. The CDR3 sequence is CASSDMGGATDTQYF. For the CDR3, the DNA is TGTGCCAGCAGCGATATGGGGGGGGCCACAGATACGCAGTATTTT.

This chain links TRBV11-3 with TRBJ2-5; 7 bases are shared with TRBD2. Looked up from germline, CDR1 is SGHNT and CDR2 is YENEEA. CDR3 length: 15 amino acids. V lost 1 base and J lost 3; bases outside the gene matches: 5. Here the CDR3 reads CASSLGGAGEETQYF. In nucleotides, the CDR3 is TGTGCCAGCAGCTTAGGAGGGGCGGGGGAAGAGACCCAGTACTTC.

The chain uses TRBV14 and TRBJ2-2, with a possible D match to TRBD2 (6 bases). Germline V gives CDR1 SGHDN, CDR2 FVKESK. This CDR3 comprises 15 residues. V lost 1 base, J lost 4 bases, and 10 bases lay in between. The CDR3 nucleotides are TGTGCCAGCAGCCAAGGTGCGGGGCTCACCGGGGAGCTGTTTTTT. Residues: CASSQGAGLTGELFF. Full variable domain (outside the CDR3, taken from reference TRBV14 and TRBJ2-2): EAGVTQFPSHSVIEKGQTVTLRCDPISGHDNLYWYRRVMGKEIKFLLHFVKESKQDESGMPNNRFLAERTGGTYSTLKVQPAELEDSGVYFCASSQGAGLTGELFFGEGSRLTVL.

The chain employs TRBV5-6 and TRBJ2-3, with D perhaps TRBD2 (5 bases). Germline CDR1 and CDR2: SGHDT and YYEEEE. CDR3 length equals 14 residues. The V end was cut by 2 bases, the J end by 5 bases, with 12 bases between. Here the CDR3 reads CASSLSGWEDTQYF. The CDR3, as DNA: TGTGCCAGCAGCTTATCGGGGTGGGAAGATACGCAGTATTTT.

CDR3 amino acids: CASSYTDPGEKLFF. The CDR3 DNA follows: TGTGCCAGCAGTTACACGGATCCAGGTGAAAAACTGTTTTTT. J is TRBJ1-4 and V is TRBV6-5; D not certain. Germline V gene data show CDR1 as MNHEY and CDR2 as SVGAGI. V was cut by 2 bases and J by 7 bases, with 11 bases left in between. The CDR3 totals 14 residues.

This clone appeared a single time. The V call is TRBV5-1, the J call TRBJ1-2; TRBD1 aligns across 10 bases. V shed 3 bases and J 2 bases; nucleotides not matched to a gene: 13. The germline V gene encodes CDR1 SGHRS and CDR2 YFSETQ. This CDR3 spans 18 amino acids. CDR3 bases: TGCGCCAGCAGCTGGAACCTTCGGGACAGGGGCAAAAACTATGGCTACACCTTC. Its protein product is CASSWNLRDRGKNYGYTF.